This T cell receptor (delta chain) was captured in a study of Vδ1+ human thymocytes. Germline CDR1 is TSWWSYY and CDR2 is QGS. Trimming took 0 bases from V and 0 from J, leaving 11 bases between them. The CDR3 totals 16 residues. The template was reverse-transcribed extracted RNA. Multiplex PCR used pooled V-gene forward primers and a constant-region reverse primer to amplify CDR3s. TCRdb re-called the multiplex PCR reads using CATT. The profile shows some 55,000 delta-chain clones, less than 20% of them singletons. Findings and limits, study-wide: Thymic TRG and TRD repertoires appeared highly polyclonal. Roughly 22% of thymic delta-chain sequences were Vdelta2, with few Vdelta3, unlike blood Vdelta1+ controls.

About this clone itself: Its antigen is as yet unknown.

The sequencing input was Vdelta1+ gamma-delta thymocytes from the thymus. Subset meaning: FACS-sorted CD3+ TCRalphabeta- TCRVdelta1+ TCRVdelta2- thymocytes. The J gene is TRDJ1, the V gene TRDV1, with D uncertain. The origin of this receptor is a boy under two years old who had congenital heart surgery. The CDR3 loop is CALGELPRPNTDKLIF. DNA of the CDR3: TGTGCTCTTGGGGAACTCCCTAGGCCAAACACCGATAAACTCATCTTT.